This T cell receptor (beta chain) was sequenced during a study of shared clonotypes between healthy human individuals. For every subset, genomic DNA was evenly distributed across several immunoSEQ plates. Original data processing: Filtering of immunoSEQ junctional sequences could not match full-length read filtering. TCRdb's copy holds only in-frame clones and misses some; the assay was immunoSEQ multiplex PCR. From that table come the V and J calls and clone size; the DNA was used to work out D and trimming. The sample carries roughly 2.2 million clones, approximately 90% recorded once. The germline V gene has CDR1 MNHEY and CDR2 SVGAGI. Trimming removed 2 bases at V and 3 bases at J, with 13 bases between. The CDR3 is made up of 15 amino acids. Note on this clone: What it binds is unknown.

Splitting the CD4+ cells yielded a CD45RA+ naive subset and a CD45RA-negative memory subset. Study findings and constraints: Across subsets, estimated richness was generally greater for naive than for memory populations.

Source material: naive CD4+ T cells from PBMCs. Subset described: CD45RA+ positively selected. The source of this sequence is a man aged 18 to 29 in good health. Some clones in this sample may be carry-over from other donors' samples. The V and J genes are TRBV6-5 and TRBJ1-1, with D tentatively TRBD1 (5 bases). The CDR3 region has the DNA TGTGCCAGCAGTTACATCGGATCGGGGGACACTGAAGCTTTCTTT. This codes for CASSYIGSGDTEAFF.